One sample yielded the 20 T cell receptor beta chains listed below, sequenced in a study of metastatic and nonmetastatic thyroid tumors. MiXCR was used by TCRdb to re-call the PCR reads. This table has 25,000 to 35,000 clones, about a tenth appearing once. All patients reached thyroid surgery having received no treatment beforehand. The material sequenced was blood. The receptor set was obtained from a female donor with papillary thyroid cancer or a benign thyroid nodule (not recorded which). Some clones in this sample may be carry-over from other donors' samples.

This clone has ten or more counts. The rearrangement uses TRBV9 and TRBJ2-6, with D hard to call. The germline gives CDR1 SGDLS, CDR2 YYNGEE. CDR3 length equals 17 residues. V lost 0 bases and J 0 bases, leaving 10 bases between the germline ends. The CDR3 reads CASSVGRSLSGANVLTF. The CDR3 nucleotides read TGTGCCAGCAGCGTAGGACGGAGCCTCTCTGGGGCCAACGTCCTGACTTTC.

Ten or more counts support this clone. The chain uses TRBV12-3 or TRBV12-4 and TRBJ1-1; perhaps TRBD1 as D (6 bases). V was shortened by 3 bases and J by 5 bases, with 16 bases between the two germline ends. The CDR3 consists of 15 residues. The CDR3 reads CASSLRGGSITEAFF. In DNA, the CDR3 is TGTGCCAGCAGTTTGCGCGGGGGCTCGATTACTGAAGCTTTCTTT.

This sequence joins TRBV12-3 or TRBV12-4 and TRBJ2-4; perhaps TRBD1 as D (5 bases). V was cut by 6 bases and J by 8 bases, with 14 bases left in between. The CDR3 covers 13 residues. CDR3 nucleotides: TGTGCCAGCAGGTCAGGGAATCGAGACATTCAGTACTTC. Translation: CASRSGNRDIQYF.

Many counts were recorded for this clone. The CDR3 DNA reads as TGTGCCAGCAGCTCCGCAGGAGGCTTTAAAGAGACCCAGTACTTC. Protein: CASSSAGGFKETQYF. The chain carries TRBV13 and TRBJ2-5; possible D gene TRBD2, 5 bases. From germline, CDR1 is PRHDT and CDR2 FYEKMQ (reference sequence). Trimming took off 4 bases at V and 3 bases at J, with 15 bases between the two ends. The CDR3 is 15 amino acids.

In this sample, this clone turned up many times. This chain uses TRBV12-3 or TRBV12-4 with TRBJ2-3; D is undetermined. This CDR3 spans 15 amino acids. V was cut by 6 bases and J by 2 bases, with 15 bases left in between. The CDR3 sequence: CASSLGLGPTDTQYF. The CDR3 nucleotides are TGTGCCAGCAGCTTGGGCCTCGGGCCCACAGATACGCAGTATTTT.

This clone appeared many times. The chain has TRBV28 and TRBJ2-3, with 7 bases matching TRBD1. CDR1 MDHEN and CDR2 SYDVKM come from the germline V gene. The CDR3 sequence is 15 residues long. The V and J ends lost 11 bases and 6 bases, in that order; junction bases with no gene match: 17. CDR3 region: CASFTSGTASDTQYF. CDR3 DNA sequence: TGTGCCTCCTTCACCTCCGGGACAGCCTCCGATACGCAGTATTTT.

In its sample, this clone was seen many times. The rearrangement links TRBV7-9 to TRBJ1-1; a weak D match, TRBD1 (6 bases). CDR1 and CDR2 from the germline V gene are SEHNR and FQNEAQ (reference sequence). Trimming removed 6 bases from V and 4 bases from J, with 15 bases in between. This CDR3 has 14 residues. This chain's CDR3 is CASRLTRGPTEAFF. CDR3 nucleotides: TGTGCCAGCAGACTCACCAGGGGTCCCACTGAAGCTTTCTTT.

This clone has ten or more counts. The V call is TRBV5-6, the J call TRBJ2-7; D is undetermined. The V end was cut by 4 bases, the J end by 0 bases, with 11 bases between. The germline V gene encodes CDR1 SGHDT and CDR2 YYEEEE. The CDR3 totals 14 residues. CDR3 sequence (DNA): TGTGCCAGCAGCCTCACCCTGAGCTCCTACGAGCAGTACTTC. This gives the protein CASSLTLSSYEQYF.

This clone was detected ten times or more. The chain couples TRBV6-6 to TRBJ1-1; D remains unclear. CDR1 MNHNY and CDR2 SVGAGI come from the germline V gene (reference sequence). Trimming pared 0 bases from V and 1 base from J, leaving 12 bases between. The CDR3 covers 16 residues. CDR3 DNA sequence: TGTGCCAGCAGTTACTCGAGTGGGGTAGGGAACACTGAAGCTTTCTTT. It codes for CASSYSSGVGNTEAFF.

The table lists this clone with a few counts. The chain links TRBV28 to TRBJ2-2, with D possibly TRBD2 on 5 matching bases. This CDR3 has 15 amino acids. CDR1 MDHEN and CDR2 SYDVKM come from the germline V gene. Trimming removed 5 bases at V and 5 bases at J, with 15 bases between. DNA for the CDR3: TGTGCCAGCAGTGACTCCGGGTGGGAGACCGGGGAGCTGTTTTTT. Amino acids: CASSDSGWETGELFF.

This clone was observed many times. The V gene is TRBV6-1, the J gene TRBJ1-5; weak D call: TRBD1 (6 bases). The V gene's germline CDR1 is MNHNS and CDR2 SASEGT. The ends were cut back, 1 base at V and 6 bases at J, with 13 bases in the middle. The CDR3 is 15 amino acids. CDR3 coding DNA: TGTGCCAGCAGTGAAGGGGGGGGGCAAGGTCAGCCCCAGCATTTT. As protein: CASSEGGGQGQPQHF.

This clone was counted ten times or more. The chain uses TRBV27 and TRBJ2-5; no definite D call. The CDR3 spans 15 residues. Germline V gene data show CDR1 as MNHEY and CDR2 as SMNVEV (reference sequence). Trimming took off 5 bases at V and 7 bases at J, with 20 bases between the two ends. CDR3 amino acids: CASSPLVGTTGTQYF. CDR3 in DNA: TGTGCCAGCAGTCCCCTGGTCGGCACCACCGGGACCCAGTACTTC.

This clone was seen more than once but under ten times. V usage is TRBV5-1 and J usage is TRBJ2-1, with 7 bases lining up with TRBD2. This CDR3 has 13 residues. V shed 4 bases, J shed 6 bases, and the junction held 4 bases outside the gene matches. Germline V CDR1 and CDR2: SGHRS, YFSETQ. This chain's CDR3 is CASSPPSGNEQFF. The CDR3 nucleotides are TGCGCCAGCAGCCCCCCTAGCGGCAATGAGCAGTTCTTC.

This clone was seen repeatedly, ten times or more. The rearrangement joins TRBV25-1 to TRBJ1-2, with D uncertain. Trimming shortened V by 2 bases and J by 3 bases, and 7 bases separated the two germline ends. This CDR3 spans 13 amino acids. Looked up from germline, CDR1 is MGHDK and CDR2 is SYGVNS. The CDR3 DNA reads as TGTGCCAGCAGTGAAGTGGCAGACTATGGCTACACCTTC. Protein: CASSEVADYGYTF.

This clone has a handful of counts. The genes are TRBV5-1 and TRBJ2-2; D perhaps matches TRBD2 (5 bases). Germline V gives CDR1 SGHRS, CDR2 YFSETQ. Between the trimmed V and J ends, which lost 0 bases and 6 bases, there was a span of 15 bases. This CDR3 spans 16 amino acids. In DNA, the CDR3 is TGCGCCAGCAGCTTGGCCGGGGTTTTGGTCGCCGGGGAGCTGTTTTTT. It translates to CASSLAGVLVAGELFF.

V usage is TRBV7-9 and J usage is TRBJ1-1, with D unresolved. V was clipped by 2 bases and J by 5 bases, with 9 bases between them. The CDR3 runs to 13 residues. Germline CDR1 SEHNR, CDR2 FQNEAQ (reference sequence). The CDR3 DNA reads as TGTGCCAGCAGCTTACTCGAAGAAACTGAAGCTTTCTTT. Translated, it gives CASSLLEETEAFF.

This clone was seen ten or more times. This sample includes further DNA sequences coding for the same CDR3. The V gene is TRBV18, the J gene TRBJ1-4; the D gene is possibly TRBD1 (5 bases). CDR3 length: 15 residues. The V gene's germline CDR1 is KGHSH and CDR2 LQKENI. V dropped 0 bases and J dropped 8 bases, with 13 bases sitting between them. The CDR3 here is CASSPPDLEGEKLFF. The CDR3 DNA reads as TGTGCCAGCTCACCACCCGATTTAGAGGGGGAAAAACTGTTTTTT.

The table lists this clone with many counts. The chain joins TRBV5-1 to TRBJ1-2; 8 positions match TRBD1. The CDR3 spans 17 residues. Per germline, CDR1 SGHRS and CDR2 YFSETQ. V lost 4 bases and J lost 2; bases outside the gene matches: 13. For the CDR3, the DNA is TGCGCCAGCAGCGGAGGACCGGGACAGGTTTTGAACTATGGCTACACCTTC. Translating it yields CASSGGPGQVLNYGYTF. Together with reference TRBV5-1 and TRBJ1-2, the CDR3 gives the full variable domain: KAGVTQTPRYLIKTRGQQVTLSCSPISGHRSVSWYQQTPGQGLQFLFEYFSETQRNKGNFPGRFSGRQFSNSRSEMNVSTLELGDSALYLCASSGGPGQVLNYGYTFGSGTRLTVV.

This clone came up many times. V usage is TRBV15 and J usage is TRBJ1-2, with D possibly TRBD1 on 5 matching bases. The V gene lost 4 bases and the J gene lost 6 bases, with 12 bases spanning the gap. Germline V gene sequence: CDR1 LNHNV, CDR2 YYDKDF (reference sequence). The CDR3 sequence is 13 residues long. The CDR3 sequence: CATSTAGGNGYTF. CDR3 in DNA: TGTGCCACCAGCACAGCGGGGGGGAATGGCTACACCTTC.

This chain uses TRBV20-1 with TRBJ2-7; 13 nucleotides line up with TRBD2. V trimming: 6 bases; J trimming: 6 bases; junction bases outside the gene matches: 11. Looked up from germline, CDR1 is DFQATT and CDR2 is SNEGSKA (reference sequence). This CDR3 has 15 amino acids. The CDR3 DNA is TGCAGTGCAGCCCCGGGACTAGCGGGACTGGGCGAGCAGTACTTC. This translates into CSAAPGLAGLGEQYF.